This T cell receptor beta chain comes out of a study of identical twins. This CDR3 has 14 amino acids. Per germline, CDR1 SGHDN and CDR2 FVKESK. The donors were all healthy and Caucasian. Notes on the study in general: Sequences that were beta out-of-frame showed weaker excess twin sharing. The presence of invariant MAIT and iNKT cells could partly confound analyses of zero-insertion sequences.

TCRdb called the 5' RACE reads again in MiXCR, with one record for every CDR3 protein. The sample has some 1,600,000 distinct CDR3 sequences, less than 35% seen once. On this clonotype: What it recognizes is unknown. A junction boundary mismatches the germline segment, possibly from a read error.

The chain recombines TRBV14 with TRBJ2-7; TRBD2 agrees at 13 bases. The sequenced sample consisted of cord blood. This clonotype was obtained from a newborn girl in good health. The CDR3 DNA follows: TGTGCCGGCAGCCAAAGGACTAGCGGGAGCGAGCAGTACTTC. Encoded protein: CAGSQRTSGSEQYF.